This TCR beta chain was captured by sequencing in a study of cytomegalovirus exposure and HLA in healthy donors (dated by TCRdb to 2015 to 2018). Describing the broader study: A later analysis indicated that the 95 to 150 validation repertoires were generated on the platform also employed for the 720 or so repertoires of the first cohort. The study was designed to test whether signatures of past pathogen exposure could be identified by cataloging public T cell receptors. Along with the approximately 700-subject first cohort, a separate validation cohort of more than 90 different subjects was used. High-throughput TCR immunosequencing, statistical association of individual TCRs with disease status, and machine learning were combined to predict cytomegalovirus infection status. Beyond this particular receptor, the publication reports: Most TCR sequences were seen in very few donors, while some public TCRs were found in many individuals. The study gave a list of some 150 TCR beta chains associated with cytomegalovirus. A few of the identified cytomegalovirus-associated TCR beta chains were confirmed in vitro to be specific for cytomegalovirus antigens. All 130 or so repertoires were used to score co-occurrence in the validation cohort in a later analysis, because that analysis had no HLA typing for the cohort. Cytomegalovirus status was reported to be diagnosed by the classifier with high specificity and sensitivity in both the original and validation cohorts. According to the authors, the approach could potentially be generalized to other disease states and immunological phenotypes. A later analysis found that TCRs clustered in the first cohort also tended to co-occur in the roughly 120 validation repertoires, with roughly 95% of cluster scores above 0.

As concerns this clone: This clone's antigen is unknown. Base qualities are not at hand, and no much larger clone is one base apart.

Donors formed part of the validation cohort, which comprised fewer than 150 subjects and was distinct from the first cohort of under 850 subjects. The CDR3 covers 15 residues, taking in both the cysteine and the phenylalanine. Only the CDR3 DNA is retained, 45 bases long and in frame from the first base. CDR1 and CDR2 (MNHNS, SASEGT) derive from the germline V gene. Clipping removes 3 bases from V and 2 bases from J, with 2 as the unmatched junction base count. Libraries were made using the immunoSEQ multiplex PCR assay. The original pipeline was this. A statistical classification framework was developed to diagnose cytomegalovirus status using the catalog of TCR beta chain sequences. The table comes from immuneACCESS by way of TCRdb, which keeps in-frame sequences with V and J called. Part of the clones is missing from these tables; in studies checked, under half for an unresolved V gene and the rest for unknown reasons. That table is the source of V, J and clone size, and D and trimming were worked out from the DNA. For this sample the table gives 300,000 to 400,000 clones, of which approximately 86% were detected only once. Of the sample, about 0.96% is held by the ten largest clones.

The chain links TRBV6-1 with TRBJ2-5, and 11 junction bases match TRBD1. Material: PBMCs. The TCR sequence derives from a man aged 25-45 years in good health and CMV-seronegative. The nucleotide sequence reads TGTGCCAGCAGTGAGGACAGGGGGCGGCAAGAGACCCAGTACTTC. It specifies CASSEDRGRQETQYF.